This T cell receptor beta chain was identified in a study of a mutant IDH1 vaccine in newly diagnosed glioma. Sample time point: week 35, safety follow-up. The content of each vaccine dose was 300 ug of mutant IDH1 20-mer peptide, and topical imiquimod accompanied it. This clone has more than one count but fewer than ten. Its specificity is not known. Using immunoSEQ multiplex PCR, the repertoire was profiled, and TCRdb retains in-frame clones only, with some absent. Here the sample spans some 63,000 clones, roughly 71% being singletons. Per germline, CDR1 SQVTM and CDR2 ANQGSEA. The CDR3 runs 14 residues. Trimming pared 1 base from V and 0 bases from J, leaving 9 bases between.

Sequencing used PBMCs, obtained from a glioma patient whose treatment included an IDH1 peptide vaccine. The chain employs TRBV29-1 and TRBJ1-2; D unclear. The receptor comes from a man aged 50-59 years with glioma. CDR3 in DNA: TGCAGCGTTGAAGTATACAGTACTAACTATGGCTACACCTTC. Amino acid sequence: CSVEVYSTNYGYTF.